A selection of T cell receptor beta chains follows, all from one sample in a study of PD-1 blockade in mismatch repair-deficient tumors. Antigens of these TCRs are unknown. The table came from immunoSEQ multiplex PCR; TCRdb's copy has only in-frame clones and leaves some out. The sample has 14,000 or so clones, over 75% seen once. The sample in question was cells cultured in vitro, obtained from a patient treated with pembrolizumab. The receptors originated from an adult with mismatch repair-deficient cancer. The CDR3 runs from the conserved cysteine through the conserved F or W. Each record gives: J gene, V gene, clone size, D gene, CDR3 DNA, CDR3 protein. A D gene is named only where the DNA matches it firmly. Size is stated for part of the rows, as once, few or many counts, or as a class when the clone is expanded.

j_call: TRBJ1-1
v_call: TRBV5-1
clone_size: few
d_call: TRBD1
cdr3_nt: TGCGCCAGCAGCTTAACGATAGGGACAGAGGATGAAGCTTTCTTT
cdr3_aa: CASSLTIGTEDEAFF

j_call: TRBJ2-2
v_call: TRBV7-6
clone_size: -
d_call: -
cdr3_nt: TGTGCCAGCAGTCTTGCGGGTATGGGCGCCGGGGAGCTGTTTTTT
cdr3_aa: CASSLAGMGAGELFF

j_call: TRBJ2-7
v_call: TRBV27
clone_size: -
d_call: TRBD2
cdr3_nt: TGTGCCAGCAGTCCTTTAGCGGGAGGCACGGGCGAGCAGTACTTC
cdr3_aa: CASSPLAGGTGEQYF

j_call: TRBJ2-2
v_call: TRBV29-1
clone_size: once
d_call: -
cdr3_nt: TGCAGCGTTGCGGCCTATCTAACCGGGGAGCTGTTTTTT
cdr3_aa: CSVAAYLTGELFF

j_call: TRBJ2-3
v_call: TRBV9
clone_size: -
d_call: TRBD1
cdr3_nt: TGTGCCAGCAGCGCAAGTGCGACAGGGGGAGGCACAGATACGCAGTATTTT
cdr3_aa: CASSASATGGGTDTQYF

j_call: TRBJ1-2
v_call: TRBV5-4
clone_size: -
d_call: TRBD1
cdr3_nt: TGTGCCAGCAGCTTGGGACAGGGGGTTAACTATGGCTACACCTTC
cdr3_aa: CASSLGQGVNYGYTF

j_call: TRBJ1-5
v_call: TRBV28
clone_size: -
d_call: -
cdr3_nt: TGTGCCAGCAGAACGGTTGGGCCCCAGCATTTT
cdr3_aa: CASRTVGPQHF

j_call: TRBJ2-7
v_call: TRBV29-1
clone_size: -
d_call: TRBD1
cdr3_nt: TGCAGCGTTGCCGGGACAGGGGGCGACTACTACTACGAGCAGTACTTC
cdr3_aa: CSVAGTGGDYYYEQYF

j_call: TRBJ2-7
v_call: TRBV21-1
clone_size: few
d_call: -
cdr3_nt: TGTGCCAGCAGCAAGGACACTAGCGGGAGAACCTACGAGCAGTACTTC
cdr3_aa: CASSKDTSGRTYEQYF

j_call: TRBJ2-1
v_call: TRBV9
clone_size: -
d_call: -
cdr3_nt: TGTGCCAGCAGCGTAGCTCTCGGGAGTACTTACAATGAGCAGTTCTTC
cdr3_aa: CASSVALGSTYNEQFF

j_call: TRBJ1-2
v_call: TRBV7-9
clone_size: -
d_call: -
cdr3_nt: TGTGCCAGCAGCCTAAACCCCGGGGACCCGTCTAACTATGGCTACACCTTC
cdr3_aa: CASSLNPGDPSNYGYTF

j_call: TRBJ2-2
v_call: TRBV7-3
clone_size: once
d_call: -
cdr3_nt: TGTGCCAGCAGCTTAACACAGGGAGGGGCGGTCGGGGAGCTGTTTTTT
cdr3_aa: CASSLTQGGAVGELFF

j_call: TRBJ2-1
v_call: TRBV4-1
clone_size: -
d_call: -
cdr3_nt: TGCGCCAGCAGCCAAGTCGTCAGGGGTCATGAGCAGTTCTTC
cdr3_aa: CASSQVVRGHEQFF

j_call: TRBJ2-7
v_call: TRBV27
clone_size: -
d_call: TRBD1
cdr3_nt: TGTGCCAGCAGCCCTTATGGACAGGGAAGGTTCTACGAGCAGTACTTC
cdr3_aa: CASSPYGQGRFYEQYF

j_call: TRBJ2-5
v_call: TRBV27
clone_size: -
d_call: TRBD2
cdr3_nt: TGTGCCAGCAGCTTCGGACTAGCGGGGGTAGAGACCCAGTACTTC
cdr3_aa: CASSFGLAGVETQYF

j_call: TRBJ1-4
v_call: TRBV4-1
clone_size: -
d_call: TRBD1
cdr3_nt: TGCGCCAGCAGCCAAGGGACAGGGGGCAGCTATCAGGGAAAACTGTTTTTT
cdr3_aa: CASSQGTGGSYQGKLFF

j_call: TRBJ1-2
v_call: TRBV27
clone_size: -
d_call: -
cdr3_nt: TGTGCCAGCAGTCCCGGACAAAACTATGGCTACACCTTC
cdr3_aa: CASSPGQNYGYTF

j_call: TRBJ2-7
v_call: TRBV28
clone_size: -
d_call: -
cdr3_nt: TGTGCCAGCAGGAGGGGAGCGCAATATGGCTACGAGCAGTACTTC
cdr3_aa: CASRRGAQYGYEQYF

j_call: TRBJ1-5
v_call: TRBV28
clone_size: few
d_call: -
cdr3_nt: TGTGCCAGCAGTTTATCCATCCCTAATCAGCCCCAGCATTTT
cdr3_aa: CASSLSIPNQPQHF

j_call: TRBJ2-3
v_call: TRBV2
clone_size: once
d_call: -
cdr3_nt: TGTGCCAGCAGTGAACTAGTGCTTACAGATACGCAGTATTTT
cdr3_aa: CASSELVLTDTQYF

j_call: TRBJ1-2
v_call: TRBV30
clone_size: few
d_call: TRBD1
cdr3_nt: TGTGCCTGGAGTGTAGGCGGGACAGGGTACCGTGGCTACACCTTC
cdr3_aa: CAWSVGGTGYRGYTF

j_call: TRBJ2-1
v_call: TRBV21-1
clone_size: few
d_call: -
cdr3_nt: TGTGCCAGCAGCAAAGGGAGACAGGGGTTTGGAAATGAGCAGTTCTTC
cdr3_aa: CASSKGRQGFGNEQFF

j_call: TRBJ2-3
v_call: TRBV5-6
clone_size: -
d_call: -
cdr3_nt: TGTGCCAGCAGCCGGGGAATTACGACAGATACGCAGTATTTT
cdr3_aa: CASSRGITTDTQYF

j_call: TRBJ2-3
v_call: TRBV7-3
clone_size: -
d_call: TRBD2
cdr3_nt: TGTGCCAGCAGACTAGCGGGAACCGATACGCAGTATTTT
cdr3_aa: CASRLAGTDTQYF

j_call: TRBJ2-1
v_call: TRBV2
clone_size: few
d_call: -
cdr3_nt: TGTGCCAGCAGTGAAGGGGGGGTGGACAATGAGCAGTTCTTC
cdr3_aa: CASSEGGVDNEQFF